This T cell receptor beta chain was retrieved from a study of T cells in Graves' hyperthyroidism and ophthalmopathy (dated by TCRdb to the late 2010s). As for the study more broadly: Peripheral blood was collected at initial diagnosis, before any treatment. A discovery cohort of about 96 patients, approximately 44 with Graves' ophthalmopathy and about 58 with stable Graves' hyperthyroidism, was used to find distinguishing TCR V-J signatures. Prospective prediction of ophthalmopathy was tested in an independent validation cohort consisting of about 20 hyperthyroidism patients and 15 to 17 patients who later progressed to ophthalmopathy. The 75 to 100 discovery patients were randomly split 7:3 into training and test sets. In about six Graves' hyperthyroidism patients, the study also compared T-cell repertoires from thyroid tissue with T-cell repertoires from blood. After blood sampling, hyperthyroidism patients were treated with methimazole at a starting dose of 30 mg daily, and ophthalmopathy patients were treated with high-dose intravenous methylprednisolone. TCR Vbeta CDR3 sequencing of 120 to 150 peripheral blood samples (under 45 ophthalmopathy, roughly 72 hyperthyroidism and approximately 17 progressor patients) is reported in the paper. What the research found in general, with its limitations: A 13 V-J signature model separated ophthalmopathy from stable hyperthyroidism, with around 88% sensitivity and 81.08% specificity in cross-validation and 80%/75% in testing. Sample size was not statistically predetermined, and blinding of investigators to group allocation was not performed. In validation, progression to ophthalmopathy was predicted by the model with nearly 71% sensitivity and about 72% specificity, a median of 6.5 months before onset. Most expanded thyroid clonotypes (frequency above 0.001) were also detected in blood, a finding suggesting that blood repertoires may reflect thyroid immune responses.

Stable Graves' hyperthyroidism was defined as the absence of progression to ophthalmopathy over 18 months of follow-up. Hyperthyroidism patients were newly diagnosed, had a disease duration of under 2 months, and were aged 18 to 65 years. Any patient with an uncontrolled infection, another autoimmune disease, pregnancy or lactation was excluded. Diagnoses were based on clinical symptoms, serum thyroxine and TRAb, thyroid ultrasound and orbital computed tomography. PBMCs were separated from 8 to 10 ml of fresh peripheral blood using Ficoll-Paque density gradient centrifugation. Total RNA was extracted with Trizol reagent, and quality was checked on an Agilent 2100 Bioanalyzer. This clonotype showed up many times. The target of this receptor is not known. Nothing much larger sits one base from this clone, and base qualities are not available. Amplification of TCR beta CDR3 regions was carried out from RNA transcripts. The first round of RT-PCR for the TCR CDR3 was performed with the HTBI primer set and the Qiagen OneStep RT-PCR kit. The libraries were constructed in a second round of multiplex PCR and then size-selected and purified. Paired-end sequencing of the libraries was performed with 100 bp reads on an Illumina HiSeq2000. The study's own analysis went as follows. SOAPnuke was used to process the raw data, with reads discarded if the reads contained adapters or uncalled bases, had a mean Phred below 15, or lacked an exact constant-primer or identifier match. COPE v1.2.5 was used to merge high-quality paired reads, and clonotypes were defined as unique nucleotide sequences. MiTCR v1.1 was used to align clonotypes to the IMGT TRBV, TRBD and TRBJ reference segments. Only V-J combinations with frequency above 0.0001, covering 99% to 99.2% of repertoires, were analysed. The TCS score was defined as F50 (clonal expansion) divided by E x V (chaos), with BLOSUM62-based TCRdist calculated between CDR3 peptides within each V-J. Welch's t-statistics and random forest reduced just over 500 V-J features to fewer than 15, which were used in a naive Bayes classifier (R e1071). TCRdb's own reprocessing of the public reads used fastp at Q25 and MiXCR and kept productive beta chains. Every distinct CDR3 protein forms one entry, paired with its most common genes and DNA. The V and J calls and clone size come from TCRdb's table, not from the authors' own analysis. The sample contains approximately 400,000 distinct CDR3 sequences, approximately 14% of them found a single time. Clones ranked in the top ten supply just under 8% of the sample.

A distance of 11 bases separates the germline ends of V and J, which lose 0 bases and 3 bases respectively. Including cysteine and phenylalanine, the CDR3 has 14 amino acids. The retained sequence is limited to the CDR3, 42 bases, with the frame set at the first base. As encoded in the germline V gene (reference sequence), CDR1 is GTSNPN while CDR2 is SVGIG. Specimen: blood. The sequence came from a woman under 30 with Graves' hyperthyroidism. The rearranged segments are TRBV30 and TRBJ1-1, and perhaps TRBD1 as D gene, on 5 matching bases. At the DNA level, the sequence is TGTGCCTGGAGTGTCGGGGGTATGTACACTGAAGCTTTCTTT. This gives the protein CAWSVGGMYTEAFF.